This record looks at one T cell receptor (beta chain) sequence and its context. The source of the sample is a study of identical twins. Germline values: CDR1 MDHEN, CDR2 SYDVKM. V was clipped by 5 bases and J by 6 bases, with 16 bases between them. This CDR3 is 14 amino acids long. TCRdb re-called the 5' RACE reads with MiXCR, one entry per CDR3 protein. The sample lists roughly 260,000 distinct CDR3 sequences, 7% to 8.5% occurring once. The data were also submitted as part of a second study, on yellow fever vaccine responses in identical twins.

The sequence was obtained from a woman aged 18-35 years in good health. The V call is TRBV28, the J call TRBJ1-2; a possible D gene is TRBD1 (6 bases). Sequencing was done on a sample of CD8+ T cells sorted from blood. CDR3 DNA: TGTGCCAGCAGTCAAACCAGGGGAAAGGATGGCTACACCTTC. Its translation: CASSQTRGKDGYTF.